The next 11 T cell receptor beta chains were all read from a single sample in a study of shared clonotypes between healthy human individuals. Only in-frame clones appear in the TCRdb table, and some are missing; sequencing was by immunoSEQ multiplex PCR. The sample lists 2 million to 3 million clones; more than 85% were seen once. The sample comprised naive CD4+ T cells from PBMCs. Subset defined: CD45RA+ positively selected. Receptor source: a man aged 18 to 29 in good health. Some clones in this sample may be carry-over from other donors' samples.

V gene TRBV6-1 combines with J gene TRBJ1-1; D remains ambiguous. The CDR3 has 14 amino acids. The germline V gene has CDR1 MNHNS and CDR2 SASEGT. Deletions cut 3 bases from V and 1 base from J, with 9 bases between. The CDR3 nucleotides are TGTGCCAGCAGTGACCCCGGGAGGAACACTGAAGCTTTCTTT. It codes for CASSDPGRNTEAFF.

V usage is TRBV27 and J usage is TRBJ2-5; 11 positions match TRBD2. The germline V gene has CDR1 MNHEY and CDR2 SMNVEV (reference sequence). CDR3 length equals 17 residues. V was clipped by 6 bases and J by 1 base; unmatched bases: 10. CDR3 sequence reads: CASSRSRLAGRQETQYF. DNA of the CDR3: TGTGCCAGCAGCAGATCCCGACTAGCGGGACGCCAAGAGACCCAGTACTTC.

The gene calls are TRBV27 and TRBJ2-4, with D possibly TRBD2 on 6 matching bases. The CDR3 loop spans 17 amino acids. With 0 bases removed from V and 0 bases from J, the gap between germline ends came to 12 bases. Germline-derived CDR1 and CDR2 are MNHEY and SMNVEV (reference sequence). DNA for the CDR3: TGTGCCAGCAGTTTATCCGGGGGACCACTAGCCAAAAACATTCAGTACTTC. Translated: CASSLSGGPLAKNIQYF.

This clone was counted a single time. CDR3: CASSFGNAQETQYF. In nucleotides, the CDR3 is TGTGCCAGCAGCTTTGGGAACGCCCAAGAGACCCAGTACTTC. The rearrangement joins TRBV7-2 to TRBJ2-5; D remains ambiguous. Germline lookup yields CDR1 SGHTA and CDR2 FQGNSA. V was pared by 3 bases and J by 1 base, with 9 bases between. CDR3 length equals 14 residues.

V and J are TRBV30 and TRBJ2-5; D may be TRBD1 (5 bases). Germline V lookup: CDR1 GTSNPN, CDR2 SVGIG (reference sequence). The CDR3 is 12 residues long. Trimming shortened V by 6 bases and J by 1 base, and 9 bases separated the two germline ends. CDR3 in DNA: TGTGCCTGCTCAAGGGGCCAAGAGACCCAGTACTTC. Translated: CACSRGQETQYF.

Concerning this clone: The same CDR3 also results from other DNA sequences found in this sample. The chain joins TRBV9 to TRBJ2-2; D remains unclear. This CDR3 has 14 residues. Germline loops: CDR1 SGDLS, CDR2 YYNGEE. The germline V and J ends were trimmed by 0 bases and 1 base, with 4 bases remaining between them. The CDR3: CASSVEGNTGELFF. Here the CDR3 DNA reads TGTGCCAGCAGCGTAGAGGGGAACACCGGGGAGCTGTTTTTT.

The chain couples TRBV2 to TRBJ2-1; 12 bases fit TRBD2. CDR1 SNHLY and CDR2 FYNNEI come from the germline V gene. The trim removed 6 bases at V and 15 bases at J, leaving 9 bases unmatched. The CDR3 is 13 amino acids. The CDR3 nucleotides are TGTGCCAGCAGAGGGACTAGCGGGTGGGGGGTGTTCTTC. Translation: CASRGTSGWGVFF.

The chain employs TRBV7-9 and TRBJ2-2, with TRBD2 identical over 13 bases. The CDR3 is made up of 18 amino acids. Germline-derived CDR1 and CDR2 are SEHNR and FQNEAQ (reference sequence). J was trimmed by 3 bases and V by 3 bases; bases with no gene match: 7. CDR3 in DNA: TGTGCCAGCAGCTTGGGGACTAGCGGGGCCACGGACACCGGGGAGCTGTTTTTT. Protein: CASSLGTSGATDTGELFF.

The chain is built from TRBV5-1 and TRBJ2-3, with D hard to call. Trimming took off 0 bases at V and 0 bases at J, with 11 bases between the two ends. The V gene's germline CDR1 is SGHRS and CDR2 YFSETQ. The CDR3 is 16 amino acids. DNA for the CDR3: TGCGCCAGCAGCTTGGTGCCCAGAGGAAGCACAGATACGCAGTATTTT. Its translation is CASSLVPRGSTDTQYF. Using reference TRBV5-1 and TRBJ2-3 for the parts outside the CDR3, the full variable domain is KAGVTQTPRYLIKTRGQQVTLSCSPISGHRSVSWYQQTPGQGLQFLFEYFSETQRNKGNFPGRFSGRQFSNSRSEMNVSTLELGDSALYLCASSLVPRGSTDTQYFGPGTRLTVL.

This chain's CDR3 is CASSEARGQETQYF. Written as DNA, the CDR3 is TGTGCCAGCAGTGAGGCCAGGGGCCAAGAGACCCAGTACTTC. The chain links TRBV25-1 to TRBJ2-5; D might be TRBD1 (6 bases). The germline V and J ends were trimmed by 3 bases and 1 base, with 9 bases remaining between them. The germline V gene encodes CDR1 MGHDK and CDR2 SYGVNS. This CDR3 has 14 amino acids.

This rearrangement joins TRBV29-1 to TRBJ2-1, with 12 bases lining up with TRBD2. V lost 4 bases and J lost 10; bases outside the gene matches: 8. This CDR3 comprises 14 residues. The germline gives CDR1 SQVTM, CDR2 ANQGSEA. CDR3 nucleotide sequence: TGCAGCGTTGCTAGCGGGAGGGTCCGAGACGAGCAGTTCTTC. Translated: CSVASGRVRDEQFF.